This T cell receptor beta chain was retrieved from a study of blood T cell repertoires in COVID-19 (dated by TCRdb to 2020 to 2022). Study-level background: Collaborator samples came from the United States, Italy and Spain and covered acute and convalescent phases of COVID-19. The prospective study material was composed of cDNA or gDNA derived from T cells, B-cell-depleted T cells, or PBMCs. Deeply sampled blood TCRbeta repertoires from subjects exposed to, actively infected with, or recovered from COVID-19 were included in the dataset. The repertoires were made available in a free public database intended to serve as a resource for research on the immune response to SARS-CoV-2. Samples came from the ongoing ImmuneRACE study (first 160 participants) plus 1,254 subjects from 6 global collaborators. A de-identified subject ID, COVID-19 status, age in years and sex were almost always included in the sample metadata. HLA class I and class II types, where available, came from metadata supplied by the sample provider rather than from assay-based typing.

Measured from the cysteine to the phenylalanine, the CDR3 is 15 residues long. Just CDR3 DNA is preserved here, 45 bases in frame from base 1. After removal of 0 bases from V and 4 bases from J, the junction retains 6 bases not matched to a gene. Sequences SGHTA (CDR1) and FQGTGA (CDR2) are obtained from the germline V gene. The immunoSEQ Assay, a bias-controlled multiplex PCR, was used to amplify TCRbeta CDR3 regions from genomic DNA. As for how the authors treated the data: The number of nucleated cells in each sample was estimated from the amplification of reference gene primers within the assay. To quantify the absolute abundance of each unique TCRbeta CDR3 rearrangement, sequence reads were collapsed and filtered. For each sample, productive Simpson clonality was calculated as the square root of Simpson's diversity index over productive rearrangements. TCRdb stores this immuneACCESS table with in-frame sequences only. Part of the clones is absent; in the studies checked, under half of the shortfall reflects unresolved V genes, and no reason is known for the rest. For V, J and clone size, that table is used; D and trimming come from the DNA. This sample comprises some 78,000 clones, around nine tenths of them detected only once. The top ten hold around 5.1% of the sample.

Whole blood was collected in K2EDTA tubes by collaborating institutions according to the institutions' own protocols. For TCRbeta analysis, collaborators shipped samples in one of three forms: frozen whole blood, isolated PBMCs, or DNA extracted from either of those sample types. General study outcomes and caveats: The amount of clinical and demographic metadata varied by source and participant and was provided uncurated.

With respect to this clone: No antigen is known for it. The input lacks base qualities; no much larger clone sits a single base away.

Input material: peripheral blood. The receptor was isolated from a woman of 80 years or more with active or convalescent COVID-19. Recombination linked TRBV7-3 to TRBJ2-7; TRBD1 matches 7 bases in the middle. CDR3 region: CASSLTGRGKYEQYF. The nucleotide sequence is given as TGTGCCAGCAGCTTAACGGGCAGGGGGAAATACGAGCAGTACTTC.